This TCR beta chain is drawn from a study of vaccination effects on CD4 cells after COVID-19. Study overall: The median interval between the second dose and post-vaccine sampling was 72 days. Findings of the study overall: In the study, convalescent patients were few, and early post-infection timepoints were absent.

Assay: immunoSEQ multiplex PCR; the TCRdb copy retains only in-frame clones and omits some. Of 70,000 to 85,000 clones listed, approximately 82% were seen once; the top ten hold more than 1%. Germline V lookup: CDR1 SGDLS, CDR2 YYNGEE. This CDR3 has 14 amino acids. V dropped 2 bases and J dropped 3; count of bases not matched to a gene: 1. Remarks on this clone: The antigen is unknown.

After expansion with viral peptide pools in the ViraFEST assay, antigen-specific CD4+ T cells were sequenced. Following culture for about ten days, CD4+ T cells were isolated. Participants got two doses of BNT162b2 or mRNA-1273 vaccine. Neither prior SARS-CoV-2 infection nor positive nucleocapsid antibodies were present in the vaccine recipients. IL-2 medium was substituted for half the medium on days 3 and 7. This sequence joins TRBV9 and TRBJ2-2, with TRBD1 identical over 7 bases. Source: CD4+ T cells from PBMCs cultured with HCoV-229E spike peptides, taken after COVID-19 vaccination. The clonotype comes from a human donor who received a COVID-19 vaccine. The CDR3 region has the DNA TGTGCCAGCAGCGTGGACAGGTACACCGGGGAGCTGTTTTTT. This codes for CASSVDRYTGELFF.